A selection of T cell receptor beta chains follows, all from one sample in a study of T cell responses to AZD1222 COVID-19 vaccine. Some clones are missing from TCRdb's copy, which holds only in-frame ones; the method was immunoSEQ multiplex PCR. The sample has roughly 72,000 clones, approximately 90% seen once. This material consisted of peripheral blood, taken 28 days after the second dose of the MenACWY control vaccine. These receptors originate from an adult who received the MenACWY meningococcal vaccine as a control. Both conserved end residues are part of each CDR3. The D gene is left open where the match is weak. Size is omitted from some rows. Given values are once, few, many or a class for expanded clones.

J gene: TRBJ1-2
clone size: NA
D gene: NA
V gene: TRBV18
CDR3 DNA: TGTGCCAGCTCACCTGAGGGGAACTATGGCTACACCTTC
CDR3 protein: CASSPEGNYGYTF

J gene: TRBJ2-7
clone size: once
D gene: NA
V gene: TRBV18
CDR3 DNA: TGTGCCAGCTCACCACCCGGCACCAGATCCTACGAGCAGTACTTC
CDR3 protein: CASSPPGTRSYEQYF

J gene: TRBJ1-3
clone size: NA
D gene: TRBD1
V gene: TRBV13
CDR3 DNA: TGTGCCAGCAGCTTCAGGGGGTACTCTGGAAACACCATATATTTT
CDR3 protein: CASSFRGYSGNTIYF

J gene: TRBJ2-7
clone size: NA
D gene: NA
V gene: TRBV12-3/TRBV12-4
CDR3 DNA: TGTGCCAGCGCGAGGACGTTGCAGGACGAGCAGTACTTC
CDR3 protein: CASARTLQDEQYF

J gene: TRBJ2-7
clone size: NA
D gene: TRBD1
V gene: TRBV27
CDR3 DNA: TGTGCCAGCAGTCCGAGACAGGGACCTTACGAGCAGTACTTC
CDR3 protein: CASSPRQGPYEQYF

J gene: TRBJ2-3
clone size: NA
D gene: TRBD2
V gene: TRBV5-1
CDR3 DNA: TGCGCCAGCAGCCCCAGGACTAGCGGGGAGGCAGATACGCAGTATTTT
CDR3 protein: CASSPRTSGEADTQYF

J gene: TRBJ1-4
clone size: NA
D gene: TRBD1
V gene: TRBV25-1
CDR3 DNA: TGTGCCAGCAGTGAATCTCGATACAGGGGGGGACCCAATGAAAAACTGTTTTTT
CDR3 protein: CASSESRYRGGPNEKLFF

J gene: TRBJ2-2
clone size: NA
D gene: NA
V gene: TRBV5-6
CDR3 DNA: TGTGCCAGCAGCCGGGGCAATGTGAACACCGGGGAGCTGTTTTTT
CDR3 protein: CASSRGNVNTGELFF

J gene: TRBJ2-2
clone size: NA
D gene: TRBD1
V gene: TRBV2
CDR3 DNA: TGTGCCAGCAGTGCGCAGGGGGCGGGCACCGGGGAGCTGTTTTTT
CDR3 protein: CASSAQGAGTGELFF

J gene: TRBJ1-6
clone size: NA
D gene: TRBD1
V gene: TRBV11-3
CDR3 DNA: TGTGCCAGCAGCCAAGGGGACAGGTCAAACTCACCCCTCCACTTT
CDR3 protein: CASSQGDRSNSPLHF

J gene: TRBJ1-2
clone size: NA
D gene: NA
V gene: TRBV29-1
CDR3 DNA: TGCAGCGTTGAATCAAGGTACTATGGCTACACCTTC
CDR3 protein: CSVESRYYGYTF

J gene: TRBJ1-2
clone size: NA
D gene: NA
V gene: TRBV5-6
CDR3 DNA: TGTGCCAGCAGCTTGGGTACCCTTACAGGCAACTATGGCTACACCTTC
CDR3 protein: CASSLGTLTGNYGYTF

J gene: TRBJ1-5
clone size: NA
D gene: NA
V gene: TRBV27
CDR3 DNA: TGTGCCAGCAGTTCGGGGGGGCGAGGTAATCAGCCCCAGCATTTT
CDR3 protein: CASSSGGRGNQPQHF